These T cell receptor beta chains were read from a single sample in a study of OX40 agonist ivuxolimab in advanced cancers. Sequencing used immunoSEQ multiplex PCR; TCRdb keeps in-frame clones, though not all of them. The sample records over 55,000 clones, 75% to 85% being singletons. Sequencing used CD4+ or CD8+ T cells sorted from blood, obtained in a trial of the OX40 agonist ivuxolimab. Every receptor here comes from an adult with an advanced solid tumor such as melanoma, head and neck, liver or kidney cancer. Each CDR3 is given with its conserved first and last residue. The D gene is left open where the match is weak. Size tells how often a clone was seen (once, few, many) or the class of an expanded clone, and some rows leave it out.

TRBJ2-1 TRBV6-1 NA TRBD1 CASRGQGPRQFF TGTGCCAGCAGAGGACAGGGCCCTCGGCAGTTCTTC
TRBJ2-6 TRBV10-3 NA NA CAISEFQTGANVLTF TGTGCCATCAGTGAGTTTCAGACTGGGGCCAACGTCCTGACTTTC
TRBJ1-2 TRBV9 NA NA CASSVDAQLYGYTF TGTGCCAGCAGCGTAGATGCACAGCTTTATGGCTACACCTTC
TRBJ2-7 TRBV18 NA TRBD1 CASSVGQGAYEQYF TGTGCCAGCTCAGTGGGACAGGGGGCTTACGAGCAGTACTTC
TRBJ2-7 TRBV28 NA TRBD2 CASSSSGGSSYEQYF TGTGCCAGCAGCTCCAGCGGGGGTAGCTCCTACGAGCAGTACTTC
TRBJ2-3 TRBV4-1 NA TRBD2 CASSQDPASGTHGDTQYF TGCGCCAGCAGCCAAGATCCGGCTAGCGGAACCCATGGAGATACGCAGTATTTT
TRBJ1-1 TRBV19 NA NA CASTPLPERGGTEAFF TGTGCCAGTACCCCTCTACCGGAGCGAGGGGGCACTGAAGCTTTCTTT
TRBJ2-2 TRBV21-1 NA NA CASSKGSGCITGELFF TGTGCCAGCAGCAAAGGGAGCGGGTGCATAACCGGGGAGCTGTTTTTT
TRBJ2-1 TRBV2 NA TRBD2 CASSLRTSGRVEQFF TGTGCCAGCAGTTTACGGACTAGCGGGAGGGTGGAGCAGTTCTTC
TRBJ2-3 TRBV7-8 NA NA CASSWTVLDTQYF TGTGCCAGCAGCTGGACAGTCTTGGATACGCAGTATTTT
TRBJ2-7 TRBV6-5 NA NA CASRTGFYEQYF TGTGCCAGCAGAACAGGGTTCTACGAGCAGTACTTC
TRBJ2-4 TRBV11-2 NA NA CASSSPRDLNIQYF TGTGCCAGCAGCTCCCCTCGGGACCTCAACATTCAGTACTTC
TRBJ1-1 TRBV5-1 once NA CASSSEGRENTEAFF TGCGCCAGCAGCTCGGAGGGCAGAGAGAACACTGAAGCTTTCTTT
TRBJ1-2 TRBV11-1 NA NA CASSSYRDTNYGYTF TGTGCCAGCAGCTCGTACCGGGACACTAACTATGGCTACACCTTC
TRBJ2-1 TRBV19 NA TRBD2 CASSIGAGVNNEQFF TGTGCCAGTAGTATAGGAGCGGGAGTAAATAATGAGCAGTTCTTC
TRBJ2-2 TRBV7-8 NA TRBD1 CASRTGGTGELFF TGTGCCAGCAGAACAGGGGGCACCGGGGAGCTGTTTTTT
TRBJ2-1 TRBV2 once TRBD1 CASSDDRANEQFF TGTGCCAGCAGTGACGACAGGGCCAATGAGCAGTTCTTC
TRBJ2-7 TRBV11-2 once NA CASRLSTGGNEQYF TGTGCCAGCAGACTTTCTACTGGGGGTAACGAGCAGTACTTC
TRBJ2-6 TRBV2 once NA CASLVVGSNVLTF TGTGCCAGCCTCGTGGTTGGGTCCAACGTCCTGACTTTC
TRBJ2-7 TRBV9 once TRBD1 CASSPGGQGIYEQYF TGTGCCAGCAGCCCGGGGGGACAGGGAATCTACGAGCAGTACTTC
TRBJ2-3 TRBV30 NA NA CAWSVRSTDTQYF TGTGCCTGGAGTGTTAGGAGCACAGATACGCAGTATTTT
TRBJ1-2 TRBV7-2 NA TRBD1 CASSLSGQGYGYTF TGTGCCAGCAGCCTTTCGGGACAGGGCTATGGCTACACCTTC
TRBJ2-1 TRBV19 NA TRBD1 CASSIETGYNEQFF TGTGCCAGTAGTATCGAGACAGGGTACAATGAGCAGTTCTTC
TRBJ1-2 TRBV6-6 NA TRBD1 CASSAGGGRGYTF TGTGCCAGCAGTGCAGGGGGCGGGAGGGGCTACACCTTC
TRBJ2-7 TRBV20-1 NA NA CSARPYEQYF TGCAGTGCTAGACCCTACGAGCAGTACTTC
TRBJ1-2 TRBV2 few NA CAIVGANYGYTF TGTGCCATCGTCGGAGCTAACTATGGCTACACCTTC
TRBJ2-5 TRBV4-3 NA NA CASSQVGGGFQETQYF TGCGCCAGCAGCCAAGTAGGAGGGGGTTTCCAAGAGACCCAGTACTTC
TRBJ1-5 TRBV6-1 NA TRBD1 CASSGQDRGNQPQHF TGTGCCAGCAGTGGCCAGGACAGGGGCAATCAGCCCCAGCATTTT
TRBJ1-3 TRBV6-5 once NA CASSRRDSGNTIYF TGTGCCAGCAGTCGGAGGGACTCTGGAAACACCATATATTTT
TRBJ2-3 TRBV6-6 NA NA CASSFDRDTQYF TGTGCCAGCAGTTTCGACCGAGATACGCAGTATTTT
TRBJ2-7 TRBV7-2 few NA CASSPLANEQYF TGTGCCAGCAGCCCCTTAGCAAACGAGCAGTACTTC
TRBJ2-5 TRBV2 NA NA CASSERELETQYF TGTGCCAGCAGTGAGCGGGAATTAGAGACCCAGTACTTC
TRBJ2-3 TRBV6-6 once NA CASSYEGLGTDTQYF TGTGCCAGCAGTTACGAGGGCTTGGGCACAGATACGCAGTATTTT
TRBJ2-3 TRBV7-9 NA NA CASRPKLGLRTDTQYF TGTGCCAGCAGGCCTAAACTCGGACTTCGCACAGATACGCAGTATTTT
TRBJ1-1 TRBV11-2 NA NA CASSLDRDTEAFF TGTGCCAGCAGCCTAGATAGGGACACTGAAGCTTTCTTT